This TCR beta chain was identified in a study of cytomegalovirus exposure and HLA in healthy donors. Overall study results and limits: The study reported that TCR beta sequences accurately predicted HLA-A and HLA-B alleles in most subjects. Many donors shared some public TCRs, even though most TCR sequences were rare. In vitro assays verified that three CMV-associated chains recognized CMV antigens specifically. Analysis performed later found roughly 17,000 TCR beta sequences associated with HLA alleles at 0.05 false discovery rate.

Unmatched junction bases numbered 10, after V lost 4 bases and J lost 6 bases. Germline V gives CDR1 SGHTA, CDR2 FQGNSA. The CDR3 loop spans 15 amino acids. For this clone: Its antigen is as yet unknown.

The PCR used 60 Vbeta and 13 Jbeta primers. Repertoires were generated with immunoSEQ multiplex PCR, while TCRdb's copy carries only in-frame clones and drops some. This sample lists about 130,000 clones; its ten largest clones have roughly 2.7%. The TCR comes from a man aged 30 to 45 in good health and CMV-seronegative. Source material: PBMCs. This rearrangement joins TRBV7-2 to TRBJ2-7; the match to TRBD1 covers 9 bases. The CDR3 nucleotides read TGTGCCAGCAGCTGGACCGGGACAGGGAAGGGCGAGCAGTACTTC. Its protein is CASSWTGTGKGEQYF.